This entry lists 26 T cell receptor beta chains sequenced from one sample in a study of blood T cell repertoires in COVID-19. Measured with immunoSEQ multiplex PCR; TCRdb has only the in-frame clones, and not every one. The sample lists under 40,000 clones; roughly 80% were seen once. The sample comprised peripheral blood. The source of these receptors is a woman aged 70 to 79 with acute or convalescent COVID-19.

The chain recombines TRBV2 with TRBJ2-3; D unclear. Germline V gene data show CDR1 as SNHLY and CDR2 as FYNNEI. CDR3 length: 12 amino acids. Trimming pared 6 bases from V and 5 bases from J, leaving 9 bases between. The CDR3 DNA sequence: TGTGCCAGCAGGGCCCTTGGAGATACGCAGTATTTT. This encodes CASRALGDTQYF.

This clone has more than one count but fewer than ten. The chain is built from TRBV2 and TRBJ1-6; 7 bases are shared with TRBD1. Per the germline V gene, CDR1 is SNHLY and CDR2 is FYNNEI. The CDR3 sequence is 15 residues long. With 2 bases clipped from V and 7 bases from J, the junction kept 5 bases outside the gene matches. The DNA of the CDR3 is TGTGCCAGCAGTGAATTAGGGGGCAGGAATTCACCCCTCCACTTT. Translating it yields CASSELGGRNSPLHF. Complete variable domain (other parts from reference TRBV2 and TRBJ1-6): EPEVTQTPSHQVTQMGQEVILRCVPISNHLYFYWYRQILGQKVEFLVSFYNNEISEKSEIFDDQFSVERPDGSNFTLKIRSTKLEDSAMYFCASSELGGRNSPLHFGNGTRLTVT.

The V gene is TRBV29-1, the J gene TRBJ1-2; 8 nucleotides match TRBD1. After removal of 4 bases from V and 2 bases from J, the junction contained 6 bases not matched to a gene. This CDR3 has 14 amino acids. Germline CDR1 is SQVTM and CDR2 is ANQGSEA. For the CDR3, the DNA is TGCAGCGTTGCCCAGGACAGGGACAACTATGGCTACACCTTC. Encoded protein: CSVAQDRDNYGYTF.

The chain is built from TRBV27 and TRBJ1-1; no firm D call. The CDR3 extends over 14 amino acids. Germline loops: CDR1 MNHEY, CDR2 SMNVEV (reference sequence). The germline V and J ends were trimmed by 4 bases and 1 base, with 10 bases remaining between them. This chain's CDR3 is CASSYERWNTEAFF. In DNA form, the CDR3 reads TGTGCCAGCAGTTACGAGAGGTGGAACACTGAAGCTTTCTTT.

The chain has TRBV10-3 and TRBJ2-3; TRBD2 aligns across 9 bases. The CDR3 totals 16 residues. V was clipped by 0 bases and J by 3 bases; unmatched bases: 4. Germline V lookup: CDR1 ENHRY, CDR2 SYGVKD. The CDR3 spells CAISESPSGTTDTQYF. DNA of the CDR3: TGTGCCATCAGTGAGTCCCCTAGCGGGACGACAGATACGCAGTATTTT.

The rearrangement uses TRBV5-1 and TRBJ2-3; 9 bases match TRBD1. V was pared by 1 base and J by 1 base, with 1 base of the junction left unmatched. The CDR3 covers 15 residues. Germline assignment: CDR1 SGHRS and CDR2 YFSETQ. For the CDR3, the DNA is TGCGCCAGCAGCTTGACAGGGGGCCGCACAGATACGCAGTATTTT. Translating gives CASSLTGGRTDTQYF.

The CDR3 DNA follows: TGTGCCAGCAGCCCCTCCGGGACAGGGCCCGGGGAAGCTTTCTTT. Amino acids: CASSPSGTGPGEAFF. The rearrangement links TRBV11-3 to TRBJ1-1; TRBD1 matches 9 bases. Germline V gene lookup returns CDR1 SGHNT and CDR2 YENEEA. Germline trimming cut 5 bases from V and 8 bases from J; bases unmatched to any gene: 12. The CDR3 covers 15 residues.

The chain couples TRBV5-1 to TRBJ1-4, with 8 bases fitting TRBD1. CDR1 is SGHRS, CDR2 YFSETQ, per germline. The CDR3 runs 17 residues. V gave up 0 bases and J gave up 0 bases; unmatched junction bases: 4. CDR3 sequence: CASSLGTGPTTNEKLFF. For the CDR3, the DNA is TGCGCCAGCAGCTTGGGGACAGGGCCAACAACTAATGAAAAACTGTTTTTT.

This clone was detected once. The DNA for the CDR3 is TGTGCCAGCAGAAGGGACAGGGGTTTCCAAGAGACCCAGTACTTC. Translation gives CASRRDRGFQETQYF. This chain links TRBV6-5 with TRBJ2-5; 10 bases match TRBD1. The CDR3 runs 15 residues. Germline-derived CDR1 and CDR2 are MNHEY and SVGAGI. The trim removed 6 bases at V and 1 base at J, leaving 5 bases unmatched.

This clone was seen only once. This chain joins TRBV3-1 (or the pseudogene TRBV3-2) and TRBJ1-1; D gene unclear. The V end lost 4 bases, the J end lost 0 bases, and 12 bases lay between the germline ends. The CDR3 loop spans 15 amino acids. Germline assignment: CDR1 LGHDT and CDR2 YNNKEL (reference sequence). CDR3 loop: CASSPGGSLNTEAFF. The CDR3 bases are TGTGCCAGCAGCCCAGGAGGGTCCCTGAACACTGAAGCTTTCTTT.

This chain links TRBV20-1 with TRBJ2-5, with D possibly matching TRBD2 (6 bases). Per the germline V gene, CDR1 is DFQATT and CDR2 is SNEGSKA (reference sequence). This CDR3 spans 12 amino acids. V was pared by 3 bases and J by 4 bases, with 9 bases between. The CDR3 region has the DNA TGCAGTGCTAGTCGGGACTCAGAGACCCAGTACTTC. Encoded protein: CSASRDSETQYF.

On this clone: The final CDR3 position lacks the conserved phenylalanine or tryptophan, pointing to a likely read error. Because the CDR3's place on the DNA is in doubt, the DNA is left out and the CDR3 is given as listed by TCRdb. The CDR3 is CASSQGPGLQLHV. The V gene is TRBV14, the J gene TRBJ2-3; the listed D gene, TRBD2, was not tested against the DNA. The CDR3 is made up of 13 amino acids, end residues included. Germline CDR1 SGHDN, CDR2 FVKESK.

The chain combines TRBV24-1 with TRBJ1-4, with D possibly matching TRBD1 (5 bases). V lost 2 bases, J lost 6 bases, and 15 bases lay in between. CDR3 size: 16 residues. Looked up from germline, CDR1 is KGHDR and CDR2 is SFDVKD. This CDR3 is CATSDSQAGSYEKLFF. The CDR3 DNA reads TGTGCCACCAGTGATTCTCAAGCAGGGTCTTATGAAAAACTGTTTTTT.

This chain's CDR3 is CASSFWTGGITEAFF. The CDR3 nucleotides read TGTGCCAGCAGTTTCTGGACAGGGGGGATTACTGAAGCTTTCTTT. The V and J genes are TRBV27 and TRBJ1-1; 10 bases agree with TRBD1. V lost 3 bases to trimming and J lost 5 bases; unmatched junction nucleotides: 6. The CDR3 length is 15 residues. Looked up from germline, CDR1 is MNHEY and CDR2 is SMNVEV (reference sequence).

The chain links TRBV5-5 to TRBJ1-6, with 7 positions matching TRBD1. V dropped 2 bases and J dropped 10; count of bases not matched to a gene: 6. The germline V gene has CDR1 SGHKS and CDR2 YYEKEE (reference sequence). The CDR3 spans 14 residues. CDR3 in DNA: TGTGCCAGCAGCTTAAGAGACAGGGTCTCACCCCTCCACTTT. Its translation: CASSLRDRVSPLHF.

The chain links TRBV2 to TRBJ1-5; 10 bases are a match to TRBD1. Trimming took 11 bases from V and 4 from J; bases not matched to a gene: 11. CDR3 length: 15 residues. Germline loops: CDR1 SNHLY, CDR2 FYNNEI. CDR3 protein: CASSRDRGANQPQHF. For the CDR3, the DNA is TGTGCCTCCTCTCGGGACAGGGGAGCAAATCAGCCCCAGCATTTT.

The chain is built from TRBV6-5 and TRBJ2-7; 7 bases match TRBD1. This CDR3 contains 16 residues. V shed 2 bases and J 1 base; nucleotides not matched to a gene: 8. The germline gives CDR1 MNHEY, CDR2 SVGAGI. The CDR3 DNA follows: TGTGCCAGCAGTTACGGATTAGGGGGCTCGTCCTACGAGCAGTACTTC. The encoded protein is CASSYGLGGSSYEQYF.

V and J are TRBV28 and TRBJ1-1; 7 nucleotides line up with TRBD1. This CDR3 has 13 amino acids. V trimming: 3 bases; J trimming: 5 bases; junction bases outside the gene matches: 3. The germline CDR1 and CDR2 sequences are MDHEN and SYDVKM. CDR3 loop: CASSLTGPTEAFF. The CDR3 coding sequence is TGTGCCAGCAGTTTGACAGGGCCGACTGAAGCTTTCTTT. Drawing the rest from reference TRBV28 and TRBJ1-1, the complete variable domain is DVKVTQSSRYLVKRTGEKVFLECVQDMDHENMFWYRQDPGLGLRLIYFSYDVKMKEKGDIPEGYSVSREKKERFSLILESASTNQTSMYLCASSLTGPTEAFFGQGTRLTVV.

As to this clone: Different DNA sequences within this sample yield the same CDR3. V gene TRBV19 combines with J gene TRBJ1-2; perhaps TRBD1 as D (5 bases). The germline V gene has CDR1 LNHDA and CDR2 SQIVND (reference sequence). Trimming took 7 bases from V and 4 from J, leaving 10 bases between them. The CDR3 runs 12 residues. CDR3 sequence reads: CASTDRGYGYTF. The CDR3 coding sequence is TGTGCCAGTACTGACAGAGGCTATGGCTACACCTTC.

This clone was seen a single time. The chain carries TRBV7-2 and TRBJ2-3; tentative D call: TRBD2 (6 bases). Germline V gene lookup returns CDR1 SGHTA and CDR2 FQGNSA. This CDR3 is built from 16 residues. Trimming pared 5 bases from V and 0 bases from J, leaving 15 bases between. CDR3 nucleotide sequence: TGTGCCAGCAGCCATGGACTGCGGGGCAGCACAGATACGCAGTATTTT. Amino acids: CASSHGLRGSTDTQYF.

V gene TRBV28 combines with J gene TRBJ1-2; 7 positions agree with TRBD1. Germline assignment: CDR1 MDHEN and CDR2 SYDVKM. V lost 6 bases to trimming and J lost 4 bases; unmatched junction nucleotides: 8. This CDR3 is built from 14 residues. The CDR3 sequence: CASSLRDSFYGYTF. CDR3 coding DNA: TGTGCCAGCAGCCTCCGGGACAGTTTCTATGGCTACACCTTC.

The rearrangement joins TRBV4-1 to TRBJ1-1, with D perhaps TRBD1 (6 bases). The V gene lost 1 base and the J gene lost 6 bases, with 12 bases spanning the gap. The CDR3 runs to 14 residues. Germline V gene lookup returns CDR1 MGHRA and CDR2 YSYEKL. CDR3 in amino acids: CASSQVKDSPEAFF. The CDR3 DNA follows: TGCGCCAGCAGCCAAGTTAAGGACAGCCCTGAAGCTTTCTTT.

V gene TRBV21-1 combines with J gene TRBJ1-2. TRBV21-1 is described as a pseudogene. CDR3 length equals 18 residues. The CDR3 spells CASSQKDYQESPNYGYTF. The CDR3 DNA is TGTGCCAGCAGCCAAAAGGACTACCAGGAGTCCCCTAACTATGGCTACACCTTC.

This rearrangement joins TRBV7-2 to TRBJ2-5; 12 bases line up with TRBD2. CDR3 size: 16 residues. J was trimmed by 5 bases and V by 5 bases; bases with no gene match: 9. Germline-derived CDR1 and CDR2 are SGHTA and FQGNSA. Here the CDR3 reads CASSKTSGSGSETQYF. The CDR3 DNA sequence: TGTGCCAGCAGCAAGACTAGCGGGAGTGGTTCGGAGACCCAGTACTTC. The full variable domain, rest sourced from reference TRBV7-2 and TRBJ2-5, is GAGVSQSPSNKVTEKGKDVELRCDPISGHTALYWYRQSLGQGLEFLIYFQGNSAPDKSGLPSDRFSAERTGGSVSTLTIQRTQQEDSAVYLCASSKTSGSGSETQYFGPGTRLLVL.

This chain joins TRBV6-5 and TRBJ1-1; possible D gene TRBD1, 5 bases. The CDR3 covers 15 residues. Between the trimmed V and J ends, which lost 5 bases and 1 base, there was a span of 14 bases. Germline CDR1 is MNHEY and CDR2 is SVGAGI. CDR3 region: CASSPRGGGNTEAFF. CDR3 coding DNA: TGTGCCAGCAGTCCGCGGGGCGGGGGGAACACTGAAGCTTTCTTT.

V gene TRBV10-3 combines with J gene TRBJ1-1, with 7 bases matching TRBD1. This CDR3 has 15 amino acids. Germline lookup yields CDR1 ENHRY and CDR2 SYGVKD. J lost 2 bases, V lost 3 bases, and 6 bases had no gene match. CDR3 DNA sequence: TGTGCCATCAGTGATAGACAGGGATTAAACACTGAAGCTTTCTTT. This encodes CAISDRQGLNTEAFF.